The 15 T cell receptor beta chains presented below share a single source sample, sequenced in a study of radiation and T cells in renal cell carcinoma. This sample's time point: blood 2 weeks post-SBRT. Treatment of the sample: 15 Gy SBRT to primary tumor, nephrectomy 4 weeks later. Profiling relied on immunoSEQ multiplex PCR, and the TCRdb table lists in-frame clones only, not all of them. The sample lists 70,000 or so clones, more than 75% seen once, with about 6% in the top ten. Sequencing was performed on blood, taken from a patient whose treatment included radiotherapy and nephrectomy. These receptors were obtained from a man between 60 and 70 years old with renal cell carcinoma.

This chain connects TRBV7-9 to TRBJ1-4; 10 positions agree with TRBD1. V shed 0 bases and J 10 bases; nucleotides not matched to a gene: 5. CDR1 SEHNR and CDR2 FQNEAQ come from the germline V gene (reference sequence). The CDR3 runs 15 residues. The chain's CDR3 is CASSLAGTGAVKLFF. CDR3 bases: TGTGCCAGCAGCTTAGCCGGGACAGGGGCGGTAAAACTGTTTTTT. The full variable domain, completed using reference TRBV7-9 and TRBJ1-4, is DTGVSQNPRHKITKRGQNVTFRCDPISEHNRLYWYRQTLGQGPEFLTYFQNEAQLEKSRLLSDRFSAERPKGSFSTLEIQRTEQGDSAMYLCASSLAGTGAVKLFFGSGTQLSVL.

This chain uses TRBV27 with TRBJ2-7; tentative D call: TRBD1 (6 bases). The CDR3 length is 15 residues. V was shortened by 6 bases and J by 1 base, with 16 bases between the two germline ends. In germline, CDR1 is MNHEY, CDR2 SMNVEV (reference sequence). The CDR3 region has the DNA TGTGCCAGCAGATTACAGGGTAGAGGGTCCTACGAGCAGTACTTC. Translated, it gives CASRLQGRGSYEQYF.

This clone was counted once. The chain employs TRBV6-6 and TRBJ1-5, with 8 bases that match TRBD1. The CDR3 totals 15 residues. The junction had 10 bases not matched to a gene; V was cut back by 10 bases and J by 2 bases. Germline V gene sequence: CDR1 MNHNY, CDR2 SVGAGI (reference sequence). CDR3: CATKLDRVGNQPQHF. As DNA, the CDR3 is TGTGCCACCAAATTGGACAGGGTCGGCAATCAGCCCCAGCATTTT.

The chain carries TRBV6-1 and TRBJ2-3; 8 positions match TRBD1. The V gene end was trimmed by 4 bases and the J gene end by 6 bases; junction bases not matched to a gene: 12. This CDR3 contains 16 residues. Germline-derived CDR1 and CDR2 are MNHNS and SASEGT. CDR3 loop: CASSATGDGSWDTQYF. For the CDR3, the DNA is TGTGCCAGCAGTGCGACAGGGGATGGGTCGTGGGATACGCAGTATTTT.

The chain combines TRBV10-3 with TRBJ2-7; TRBD2 matches 8 bases. Germline V gene lookup returns CDR1 ENHRY and CDR2 SYGVKD. Unmatched junction bases numbered 9, after V lost 2 bases and J lost 3 bases. The CDR3 has 16 residues. CDR3 DNA: TGTGCCATCAGTGAGGGGACTAGTATTCAATTCTACGAGCAGTACTTC. Protein product: CAISEGTSIQFYEQYF.

The chain uses TRBV6-1 and TRBJ2-7, with no clear D. Germline V gene lookup returns CDR1 MNHNS and CDR2 SASEGT. V lost 5 bases and J lost 2, with 4 bases in between. This CDR3 is 11 amino acids long. The CDR3 is CASSSPYEQYF. The CDR3 nucleotides read TGTGCCAGCAGTTCCCCCTACGAGCAGTACTTC.

This chain joins TRBV29-1 and TRBJ2-7; TRBD1 aligns across 7 bases. The germline CDR1 and CDR2 sequences are SQVTM and ANQGSEA. V shed 6 bases and J 7 bases; nucleotides not matched to a gene: 12. CDR3 length: 13 residues. This chain's CDR3 is CSVRDRSTQEQYF. In nucleotides, the CDR3 is TGCAGCGTGAGGGACAGATCCACGCAAGAGCAGTACTTC.

The chain has TRBV5-5 and TRBJ2-7; 8 bases are shared with TRBD1. The CDR3 extends over 16 amino acids. The trim removed 4 bases at V and 2 bases at J, leaving 11 bases unmatched. The germline CDR1 and CDR2 sequences are SGHKS and YYEKEE (reference sequence). DNA of the CDR3: TGTGCCAGCAGCCCAGCCCCAAGGGGACAGGCCTACGAGCAGTACTTC. Protein sequence: CASSPAPRGQAYEQYF.

The rearrangement joins TRBV28 to TRBJ1-2, with D perhaps TRBD1 (5 bases). CDR3 length: 14 amino acids. Germline V gene data show CDR1 as MDHEN and CDR2 as SYDVKM. Trimming pared 2 bases from V and 10 bases from J, leaving 17 bases between. The DNA of the CDR3 is TGTGCCAGCAGTTTAAGCTCGACAGTCGCCCTCTACACCTTC. Amino acid sequence: CASSLSSTVALYTF.

In regard to this clone: The junction does not match germline at one end; this may be a read error. The sample carries other DNA sequences with the same CDR3. V is TRBV28 and J is TRBJ2-5; D is tentatively TRBD1 or TRBD2 (5 bases each). There are 13 residues in the CDR3. Germline CDR1 MDHEN, CDR2 SYDVKM. As DNA, the CDR3 is TGCGCCAGCAGGCCTCAGGGAGAAGAGACCCAGTACTTC. Protein sequence: CASRPQGEETQYF.

This clone has more than one count but fewer than ten. The CDR3 is CASSGGLMSTDTQYF. In nucleotides, the CDR3 is TGCGCCAGCAGCGGGGGGTTAATGAGCACAGATACGCAGTATTTT. This rearrangement joins TRBV5-1 to TRBJ2-3, with a tentative D call TRBD2 (6 bases). V dropped 4 bases and J dropped 0 bases, with 12 bases sitting between them. CDR3 length: 15 residues. The germline CDR1 and CDR2 sequences are SGHRS and YFSETQ.

J is TRBJ2-6 and V is TRBV28, with D hard to call. CDR1 and CDR2 from the germline V gene are MDHEN and SYDVKM. The germline V and J ends were trimmed by 6 bases and 0 bases, with 9 bases remaining between them. The CDR3 has 15 residues. The CDR3 DNA reads as TGTGCCAGCAGGGAAGGATACTCTGGGGCCAACGTCCTGACTTTC. Protein product: CASREGYSGANVLTF.

The chain is built from TRBV2 and TRBJ2-5, with TRBD1 identical over 8 bases. The tail of the sequence fits TRBJ2-7 better, so the J call may be wrong. The CDR3 length is 15 residues. The germline gives CDR1 SNHLY, CDR2 FYNNEI. The CDR3 sequence: CASSDPGQARDEQYF. The CDR3 DNA follows: TGTGCCAGCAGCGATCCGGGACAGGCTCGGGACGAGCAGTACTTC.

This sequence joins TRBV11-2 and TRBJ2-7; 9 bases match TRBD1. Looked up from germline, CDR1 is SGHAT and CDR2 is FQNNGV. V was clipped by 5 bases and J by 6 bases; unmatched bases: 20. The CDR3 contains 18 residues. The CDR3 loop is CASSPLPGQGKTVGEQYF. The CDR3 region has the DNA TGTGCCAGCAGCCCCTTACCGGGACAGGGTAAAACTGTGGGCGAGCAGTACTTC.

The rearrangement uses TRBV7-6 and TRBJ2-7; D unresolved. Germline CDR1 SGHVS, CDR2 FNYEAQ. The V and J ends lost 2 bases and 3 bases respectively, with 14 bases between them. This CDR3 contains 15 residues. The CDR3 coding sequence is TGTGCCAGCAGCTTATCGCAAGCAGGCTACTACGAGCAGTACTTC. Amino acids: CASSLSQAGYYEQYF.